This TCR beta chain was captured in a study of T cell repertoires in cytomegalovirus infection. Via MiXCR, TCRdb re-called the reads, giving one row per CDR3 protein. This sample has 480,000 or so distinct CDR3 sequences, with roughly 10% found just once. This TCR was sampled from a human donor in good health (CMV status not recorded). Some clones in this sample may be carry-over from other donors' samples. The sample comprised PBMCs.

In DNA form, the CDR3 reads TGCAGCGTTGACGGGACAGGGGGCAAAGCTTTCTTT. Translation gives CSVDGTGGKAFF. This rearrangement joins TRBV29-1 to TRBJ1-1; 12 bases are a match to TRBD1. CDR3 length equals 12 residues. With 3 bases clipped from V and 9 bases from J, the junction kept 2 bases outside the gene matches. CDR1 SQVTM and CDR2 ANQGSEA come from the germline V gene.